These 25 T cell receptor beta chains share one sample of origin, sequenced in a study of blood T cell repertoires in COVID-19. Some clones are missing from TCRdb's copy, which holds only in-frame ones; the method was immunoSEQ multiplex PCR. The sample lists 95,000 to 150,000 clones; 74% were seen once. The sequenced sample consisted of peripheral blood. These receptors all stem from a man aged 80 or over with COVID-19, enrolled during active disease.

The rearrangement uses TRBV6-5 and TRBJ2-7, with D perhaps matching TRBD2 (6 bases). The CDR3 sequence is 14 residues long. V lost 0 bases and J 4 bases, leaving 10 bases between the germline ends. Per the germline V gene, CDR1 is MNHEY and CDR2 is SVGAGI. Written as DNA, the CDR3 is TGTGCCAGCAGTTACTCGCAGGGAGGTTACGAGCAGTACTTC. Residues: CASSYSQGGYEQYF.

The rearrangement links TRBV7-9 to TRBJ2-5; D is perhaps TRBD2 (5 bases). The germline CDR1 and CDR2 sequences are SEHNR and FQNEAQ (reference sequence). CDR3 length: 13 residues. Trimming removed 2 bases from V and 4 bases from J, with 8 bases in between. The CDR3 sequence is CASSLPSRETQYF. The CDR3 DNA sequence: TGTGCCAGCAGCTTACCTAGCAGAGAGACCCAGTACTTC.

This clone has only one observation. This chain uses TRBV27 with TRBJ1-1; 9 nucleotides line up with TRBD1. Germline V gives CDR1 MNHEY, CDR2 SMNVEV (reference sequence). This CDR3 has 14 amino acids. The junction had 0 bases not matched to a gene; V was cut back by 1 base and J by 3 bases. The CDR3 loop reads CASSLWTGDTEAFF. The CDR3 DNA sequence: TGTGCCAGCAGTTTATGGACAGGGGACACTGAAGCTTTCTTT.

The count of this clone is one. This chain uses TRBV30 with TRBJ2-1, with TRBD2 matching 7 bases. Germline V gives CDR1 GTSNPN, CDR2 SVGIG (reference sequence). This CDR3 comprises 12 residues. With V trimmed by 6 bases and J by 6 bases, 5 bases remained unmatched. CDR3 DNA sequence: TGTGCCTGTAACCCGGGGGGCAATGAGCAGTTCTTC. Translating it yields CACNPGGNEQFF.

This clone has only a few counts. The chain joins TRBV4-3 to TRBJ1-5; D is unclear. The CDR3 sequence is 15 residues long. Trimming stripped 0 bases from V and 3 bases from J, with 9 bases between. Germline CDR1 reads LGHNA; CDR2 reads YSLEER. CDR3 bases: TGCGCCAGCAGCCAAGATCACAGCTCCAATCAGCCCCAGCATTTT. It specifies CASSQDHSSNQPQHF.

The count of this clone is one. The genes are TRBV3-1 (or the pseudogene TRBV3-2) and TRBJ1-2; maybe TRBD1 (6 bases). The ends were cut back, 2 bases at V and 4 bases at J, with 11 bases in the middle. There are 14 residues in the CDR3. Germline CDR1 and CDR2: LGHDT and YNNKEL (reference sequence). CDR3 sequence (DNA): TGTGCCAGCAGCCAACCGGGACACCTCTATGGCTACACCTTC. The encoded protein is CASSQPGHLYGYTF.

This chain connects TRBV7-9 to TRBJ1-6; 10 bases are shared with TRBD1. In germline, CDR1 is SEHNR, CDR2 FQNEAQ (reference sequence). This CDR3 spans 16 amino acids. Trimming at V came to 5 bases and at J to 5 bases, leaving 6 bases not matched to a gene. CDR3 protein: CASSTGTGVNNSPLHF. The CDR3 DNA reads as TGTGCCAGCAGCACCGGGACAGGGGTGAATAATTCACCCCTCCACTTT.

The V call is TRBV28, the J call TRBJ2-2; 7 nucleotides line up with TRBD2. The CDR3 has 14 amino acids. Germline assignment: CDR1 MDHEN and CDR2 SYDVKM. The trim removed 6 bases at V and 1 base at J, leaving 2 bases unmatched. For the CDR3, the DNA is TGTGCCAGCAGGATAGCGGGGAACACCGGGGAGCTGTTTTTT. This sequence encodes CASRIAGNTGELFF.

The V gene is TRBV24-1, the J gene TRBJ2-6, with 9 bases identical to TRBD1. Trimming at V came to 4 bases and at J to 3 bases, leaving 9 bases not matched to a gene. The CDR3 is made up of 18 amino acids. CDR1 and CDR2 (germline): KGHDR, SFDVKD. CDR3 nucleotides: TGTGCCACCAGTGACCCGGGACAGGGACATTATGGGGCCAACGTCCTGACTTTC. This sequence encodes CATSDPGQGHYGANVLTF.

In its sample, this clone was seen a few times. The V gene is TRBV7-8, the J gene TRBJ2-7; the match to TRBD1 covers 8 bases. The CDR3 extends over 14 amino acids. Trimming took 4 bases from V and 5 from J; bases not matched to a gene: 7. Germline loops: CDR1 SGHVS, CDR2 FQNEAQ. CDR3: CASSSTDRVHEQYF. CDR3 bases: TGTGCCAGCAGCTCAACGGACAGGGTCCACGAGCAGTACTTC.

The chain recombines TRBV6-5 with TRBJ1-4, with 8 positions matching TRBD1. Germline lookup yields CDR1 MNHEY and CDR2 SVGAGI. The V and J ends lost 3 bases and 6 bases, in that order; junction bases with no gene match: 9. This CDR3 has 16 amino acids. The CDR3 region is CASSYEAGGGDEKLFF. DNA of the CDR3: TGTGCCAGCAGTTATGAAGCAGGGGGCGGGGATGAAAAACTGTTTTTT.

This chain connects TRBV7-8 to TRBJ2-1; 7 positions agree with TRBD1. The CDR3 consists of 14 residues. CDR1 SGHVS and CDR2 FQNEAQ come from the germline V gene. Trimming cost V 5 bases and J 7 bases; bases outside gene matches: 8. This CDR3 is CASSAQQGTNEQFF. The CDR3 DNA follows: TGTGCCAGCAGCGCCCAACAGGGGACGAATGAGCAGTTCTTC. Filled out from reference TRBV7-8 and TRBJ2-1, the complete variable domain reads GAGVSQSPRYKVAKRGQDVALRCDPISGHVSLFWYQQALGQGPEFLTYFQNEAQLDKSGLPSDRFFAERPEGSVSTLKIQRTQQEDSAVYLCASSAQQGTNEQFFGPGTRLTVL.

The chain has TRBV18 and TRBJ1-4, with D perhaps TRBD1 (6 bases). Trimming left V 3 bases short and J 3 bases short, with 14 bases between. Germline loops: CDR1 KGHSH, CDR2 LQKENI. This CDR3 has 16 amino acids. The CDR3 DNA is TGTGCCAGCTCACCGATTGGTGGGGGCTCTAATGAAAAACTGTTTTTT. This encodes CASSPIGGGSNEKLFF.

The chain uses TRBV12-3 or TRBV12-4 and TRBJ1-5; D gene unclear. Trimming removed 6 bases from V and 7 bases from J, with 10 bases in between. The CDR3 length is 12 residues. The CDR3 DNA reads as TGTGCCAGCAGCGTACTTCCGCAGCCCCAGCATTTT. Its protein product is CASSVLPQPQHF.

The table lists this clone with a few counts. This chain links TRBV29-1 with TRBJ1-2; D remains ambiguous. V was cut by 1 base and J by 4 bases, with 19 bases left in between. CDR1 SQVTM and CDR2 ANQGSEA come from the germline V gene. The CDR3 spans 16 residues. CDR3 sequence: CSVEGNDYPTGYGYTF. The CDR3 coding sequence is TGCAGCGTTGAAGGCAACGACTACCCCACCGGCTATGGCTACACCTTC.

The CDR3 is CASNAAGELFF. CDR3 DNA: TGTGCCAGCAATGCAGCCGGGGAGCTGTTTTTT. The V call is TRBV28, the J call TRBJ2-2; D is ambiguous. The CDR3 totals 11 residues. Trimming pared 7 bases from V and 6 bases from J, leaving 6 bases between. The germline CDR1 and CDR2 sequences are MDHEN and SYDVKM.

V is TRBV11-2 and J is TRBJ2-1; TRBD2 might be the D (5 bases). CDR1 is SGHAT, CDR2 FQNNGV, per germline. The CDR3 has 16 amino acids. V lost 5 bases to trimming and J lost 3 bases, with 17 bases between them. The chain's CDR3 is CASSPQAGRLYNEQFF. The CDR3 bases are TGTGCCAGCAGCCCCCAGGCGGGTAGGCTCTACAATGAGCAGTTCTTC.

J is TRBJ1-1 and V is TRBV6-6; D may be TRBD1 (5 bases). Trimming left V 5 bases short and J 2 bases short, with 12 bases between. The V gene's germline CDR1 is MNHNY and CDR2 SVGAGI (reference sequence). There are 14 residues in the CDR3. In nucleotides, the CDR3 is TGTGCCAGCAGTGCATGGGGGGGAAACACTGAAGCTTTCTTT. It specifies CASSAWGGNTEAFF.

V gene TRBV4-2 combines with J gene TRBJ2-7; D unresolved. There are 15 residues in the CDR3. Trimming shortened V by 4 bases and J by 5 bases, and 18 bases separated the two germline ends. Germline assignment: CDR1 LGHNA and CDR2 YNFKEQ. The CDR3 DNA is TGTGCCAGCAGCCCTCCATCCAATCTTCGGGACGAGCAGTACTTC. It is translated as CASSPPSNLRDEQYF.

The gene calls are TRBV5-1 and TRBJ2-3; TRBD2 is a possible D gene (5 bases). V was trimmed by 0 bases and J by 4 bases, leaving 12 bases between them. The CDR3 totals 15 residues. CDR1 is SGHRS, CDR2 YFSETQ, per germline. CDR3 in amino acids: CASSLAPGVADTQYF. In nucleotides, the CDR3 is TGCGCCAGCAGCTTGGCACCCGGGGTGGCAGATACGCAGTATTTT. The full variable domain, with the rest looked up from reference TRBV5-1 and TRBJ2-3, is KAGVTQTPRYLIKTRGQQVTLSCSPISGHRSVSWYQQTPGQGLQFLFEYFSETQRNKGNFPGRFSGRQFSNSRSEMNVSTLELGDSALYLCASSLAPGVADTQYFGPGTRLTVL.

The chain is built from TRBV5-1 and TRBJ2-5; 8 bases are a match to TRBD2. CDR1 SGHRS and CDR2 YFSETQ come from the germline V gene. V lost 0 bases and J lost 5; bases outside the gene matches: 9. The CDR3 spans 16 residues. For the CDR3, the DNA is TGCGCCAGCAGCTTGGAAGATGGGGCGGGAGGTGAGACCCAGTACTTC. Translating gives CASSLEDGAGGETQYF.

The CDR3 DNA is TGTGCCACCAGCAGAGATCGGAGGGCGGGACAGCTTAGTACAGATACGCAGTATTTT. Its protein is CATSRDRRAGQLSTDTQYF. This chain links TRBV15 with TRBJ2-3; D possibly corresponds to TRBD1 (7 bases). The germline V gene has CDR1 LNHNV and CDR2 YYDKDF (reference sequence). The CDR3 totals 19 residues. Trimming removed 0 bases from V and 3 bases from J, with 22 bases in between.

V is TRBV6-2 or TRBV6-3 and J is TRBJ2-7; D may be TRBD2 (5 bases). The CDR3 runs 15 residues. Germline CDR1 is MNHEY and CDR2 is SVGEGT. V lost 6 bases and J 0 bases, leaving 15 bases between the germline ends. CDR3 in amino acids: CASSPRGMGSYEQYF. CDR3 DNA sequence: TGTGCCAGCAGCCCAAGAGGGATGGGCTCCTACGAGCAGTACTTC.

This sequence joins TRBV6-5 and TRBJ1-1; 7 positions agree with TRBD1. Germline V gene lookup returns CDR1 MNHEY and CDR2 SVGAGI. V shed 6 bases, J shed 7 bases, and the junction held 8 bases outside the gene matches. The CDR3 length is 13 residues. CDR3 in amino acids: CASSHRGLNEAFF. Here the CDR3 DNA reads TGTGCCAGCAGCCATAGGGGGCTGAATGAAGCTTTCTTT.

The rearrangement uses TRBV2 and TRBJ2-1; 11 bases fit TRBD2. V shed 3 bases and J 2 bases; nucleotides not matched to a gene: 3. Germline loops: CDR1 SNHLY, CDR2 FYNNEI. The CDR3 is made up of 16 amino acids. For the CDR3, the DNA is TGTGCCAGCAGTGAGTTACTAGCGGGAGCCTACAATGAGCAGTTCTTC. The encoded protein is CASSELLAGAYNEQFF.